These T cell receptor beta chains were read from a single sample in a study of shared clonotypes between healthy human individuals. Here immunoSEQ multiplex PCR was the method, and the copy in TCRdb shows in-frame clones only, minus some. The profile shows 450,000 to 500,000 clones, around 79% of them singletons. Source material: PBMCs. The receptor set was obtained from a woman in her 40s in good health. Some clones in this sample may be carry-over from other donors' samples. The CDR3 runs from the conserved cysteine through the conserved F or W. D genes are given only for firm matches. Clone size, where shown, is once, few, many, or a class for clones that have expanded.

j_call clone_size v_call d_call cdr3_nt cdr3_aa
TRBJ1-5 - TRBV30 - TGTGCCTGGAGTGTACTCAGGGGGCCCCAGCATTTT CAWSVLRGPQHF
TRBJ1-5 - TRBV2 - TGCGCCAGCAGTGAGAGAAGCGGTTGGAGACAGTATAGCAATCAGCCCCAGCATTTT CASSERSGWRQYSNQPQHF
TRBJ2-1 - TRBV7-9 TRBD1 TGTGCCAGCAGCCCGCCTTTAGGACAGGGCTACAATGAGCAGTTCTTC CASSPPLGQGYNEQFF
TRBJ2-1 - TRBV5-4 TRBD2 TGTGCCAGCAGCGACGGACTAGCGGGAGGGCTAGAGCAGTTCTTC CASSDGLAGGLEQFF
TRBJ2-7 - TRBV7-2 - TGTGCCAGCAGCTTAGGTGGAAACTCCTACGAGCAGTACTTC CASSLGGNSYEQYF
TRBJ2-7 few TRBV30 TRBD2 TGTGCCTGGAGCCTAGCGGGCTTCCTCTCCTACGAGCAGTACTTC CAWSLAGFLSYEQYF
TRBJ2-7 - TRBV6-1 TRBD1 TGTGCCAGCAGTGTTACACAGGGGTACGAGCAGTACTTC CASSVTQGYEQYF
TRBJ2-7 - TRBV13 - TGTGCCAGCACTCCTCAGGTGGGCGAGCAGTACTTC CASTPQVGEQYF
TRBJ2-1 once TRBV9 - TGTGCCAGCAGCGTAGCAGGGGGGAACAATGAGCAGTTCTTC CASSVAGGNNEQFF
TRBJ2-1 few TRBV10-3 TRBD2 TGTGCCATCAGTGACTCTCAGAGGCTAGCGGGAGATAGGAATGAGCAGTTCTTC CAISDSQRLAGDRNEQFF
TRBJ1-5 - TRBV19 - TGTGCCAGTAGTATGGGGGAAGTACGGCCCCAGCATTTT CASSMGEVRPQHF
TRBJ2-3 - TRBV9 - TGTGCCAGCAGCCCCACGGGACATAGCACAGATACGCAGTATTTT CASSPTGHSTDTQYF
TRBJ1-1 - TRBV28 TRBD1 TGTGCCAGCAGTTCTACAGGGGGCCGTGCTGAAGCTTTCTTT CASSSTGGRAEAFF
TRBJ2-3 - TRBV6-1 - TGTGCCAGCACTCAGTGGGGGTCAGGGGCAGATACGCAGTATTTT CASTQWGSGADTQYF
TRBJ2-7 - TRBV28 - TGTGCCAGCAGTTTACCCCGACAGATCACTCTCTCCTACGAGCAGTACTTC CASSLPRQITLSYEQYF
TRBJ2-1 - TRBV2 - TGTGCCAGCAGTGAACCCTTCCGGAGCTACAATGAGCAGTTCTTC CASSEPFRSYNEQFF
TRBJ2-1 - TRBV23-1 - TGCGCCAGCAGTCATGAGGCGGGAGAGCAGTTCTTC CASSHEAGEQFF
TRBJ2-5 - TRBV11-2 - TGTGCCAGCAGCTTAGGCCACCAAGAGACCCAGTACTTC CASSLGHQETQYF
TRBJ1-5 - TRBV5-8 - TGTGCCAGCAGCTTGGTGAGTGAGGCCCAGCATTTT CASSLVSEAQHF
TRBJ1-2 - TRBV9 TRBD1 TGTGCCAGCAGCCGAGATTCGGCAGGGGGAGACTATGGCTACACCTTC CASSRDSAGGDYGYTF
TRBJ1-1 - TRBV6-5 - TGTGCCATCAGTCACTTGTCCGGTGGGAACACTGAAGCTTTCTTT CAISHLSGGNTEAFF
TRBJ2-2 - TRBV27 - TGTGCCAGCAGTTCCAGGAACACCGGGGAGCTGTTTTTT CASSSRNTGELFF
TRBJ2-2 - TRBV28 - TGTGCCAGCAGTTTATTTGGGTCCGGGGAGCTGTTTTTT CASSLFGSGELFF
TRBJ1-1 few TRBV28 - TGTGCCAGCCACGACCGGACTTCTGAAGCTTTCTTT CASHDRTSEAFF
TRBJ1-1 - TRBV6-5 - TGTGCCAGCAGTTCTAAGACAGGGAACACTGAAGCTTTCTTT CASSSKTGNTEAFF
TRBJ1-3 - TRBV30 - TGTGCCTGGAGCCCGGGACTCCTGAGCTCTGGAAACACCATATATTTT CAWSPGLLSSGNTIYF
TRBJ1-1 few TRBV5-1 - TGCGCCAGCAGCTTGGTTTTGGGGGAGAAGAACACTGAAGCTTTCTTT CASSLVLGEKNTEAFF
TRBJ2-7 - TRBV29-1 TRBD2 TGCAGCGTCAGCGGGAGGAGCTCCTACGAGCAGTACTTC CSVSGRSSYEQYF
TRBJ2-1 - TRBV7-2 TRBD2 TGTGCCAGCAGCCCCCGGGAGGGGGGGGCTTACAATGAGCAGTTCTTC CASSPREGGAYNEQFF
TRBJ2-7 few TRBV12-1 - TGTGCCAGCAGCTTGGGCTTGGGACTAGCGGGCTCCTACGAGCAGTACTTC CASSLGLGLAGSYEQYF
TRBJ2-7 - TRBV7-2 - TGTGCCAGCGGCAAAACGTGGGGGCCCTCCTACGAGCAGTACTTC CASGKTWGPSYEQYF
TRBJ2-5 - TRBV5-4 - TGTGCCAGCAGCTTGGACGACAGACAAGAGACCCAGTACTTC CASSLDDRQETQYF
TRBJ1-6 - TRBV30 - TGTGCCTGGAGTGTACGGTTGGGGAGCTCCTATAATTCACCCCTCCACTTT CAWSVRLGSSYNSPLHF
TRBJ2-5 - TRBV27 TRBD1 TGTGCCAGCAGTTGGGACAGCGTCCAAGAGACCCAGTACTTC CASSWDSVQETQYF
TRBJ1-2 - TRBV19 - TGTGCCAGTAGTACCGGGACCGGACGCGGCTACACCTTC CASSTGTGRGYTF
TRBJ2-3 - TRBV9 TRBD2 TGTGCCAGCAGCCTCAGGGGAGCGGGAGCCACAGATACGCAGTATTTT CASSLRGAGATDTQYF
TRBJ2-7 once TRBV20-1 - TGCAGTGCTACCCCCTTCGACGAGCAGTACTTC CSATPFDEQYF
TRBJ1-1 few TRBV5-1 - TGCGCCAGCAGCATAGGGGTTCAGGACACTGAAGCTTTCTTT CASSIGVQDTEAFF
TRBJ2-5 - TRBV11-2 - TGTGCCAGCAGCTCCGTGCGAGGATCTCAAGAGACCCAGTACTTC CASSSVRGSQETQYF
TRBJ2-2 - TRBV6-1 - TGTGCCAGCAGGCTGGGGGGCACCGGGGAGCTGTTTTTT CASRLGGTGELFF
TRBJ2-2 once TRBV4-3 - TGCGCCAGCAGCCAGGGTTTTAGCATGGGGGAGCTGTTTTTT CASSQGFSMGELFF
TRBJ1-1 few TRBV2 - TGTGCCAGCAGTGAAATTCAGAGAGCTTTCTTT CASSEIQRAFF
TRBJ2-1 - TRBV2 TRBD1 TGTGCCAGCAGTGACTTAATGGGACAGGGCTTTAATGAGCAGTTCTTC CASSDLMGQGFNEQFF
TRBJ1-6 - TRBV2 - TGTGCCAGCAAGGTCGGGTCCTATAATTCACCCCTCCACTTT CASKVGSYNSPLHF
TRBJ2-7 - TRBV6-6 - TGTGCCAGCAGCCAGGGGCGCACCTACGAGCAGTACTTC CASSQGRTYEQYF
TRBJ1-2 - TRBV2 - TGTGCCAGCAGTGCCAGGCAGGAGAACTATGGCTACACCTTC CASSARQENYGYTF
TRBJ2-1 - TRBV10-3 - TGTGCCATCAGGCCGACAGGCAGGGATGAGCAGTTCTTC CAIRPTGRDEQFF
TRBJ2-7 once TRBV5-4 TRBD2 TGTGCCAGCAGCGTAAGAGCGGGAGGCCCGTACGAGCAGTACTTC CASSVRAGGPYEQYF
TRBJ2-1 - TRBV29-1 TRBD2 TGCAGCGTTGAAGGGCTAGCGGCTCAATACAATGAGCAGTTCTTC CSVEGLAAQYNEQFF
TRBJ1-1 few TRBV29-1 - TGCAGCGCTAGAACAATGAACACTGAAGCTTTCTTT CSARTMNTEAFF
TRBJ1-2 - TRBV27 - TGTGCCAGCACCGCAAGGACAGCCACTTCTCCTCTTAACTATGGCTACACCTTC CASTARTATSPLNYGYTF
TRBJ2-1 many TRBV11-2 - TGTGCCAGCAGCTTAGGTCCGGGGGCTAGTTACAATGAGCAGTTCTTC CASSLGPGASYNEQFF
TRBJ1-5 - TRBV6-6 - TGTGCCAGCAGTTGGGCGGGGGGTAGCAATCAGCCCCAGCATTTT CASSWAGGSNQPQHF
TRBJ2-7 - TRBV6-6 TRBD2 TGTGCCAGCAGCAACGCCGGGGGTAGCGGGACCCTACCATATTACTTC CASSNAGGSGTLPYYF
TRBJ1-4 - TRBV7-9 TRBD1 TGTGCCAGCAGCACCGGGACAGGGCGGGATAGGGAAAAACTGTTTTTT CASSTGTGRDREKLFF
TRBJ1-1 - TRBV28 - TGTGCCAGCGCGGAGAGGAACACTGAAGCTTTCTTT CASAERNTEAFF
TRBJ2-7 - TRBV30 - TGTGCCTGGACCTCGCAGGGGACCGAGCAGTACTTC CAWTSQGTEQYF